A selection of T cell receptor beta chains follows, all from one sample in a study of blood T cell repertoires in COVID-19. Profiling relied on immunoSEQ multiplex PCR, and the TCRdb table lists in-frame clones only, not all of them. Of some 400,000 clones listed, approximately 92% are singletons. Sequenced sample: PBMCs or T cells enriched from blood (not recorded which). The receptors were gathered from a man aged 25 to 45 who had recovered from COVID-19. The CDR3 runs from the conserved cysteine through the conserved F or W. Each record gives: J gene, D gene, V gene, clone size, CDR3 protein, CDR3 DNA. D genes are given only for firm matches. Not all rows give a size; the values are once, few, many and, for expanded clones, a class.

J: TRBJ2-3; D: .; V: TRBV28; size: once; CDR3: CASSLAGFTDTQYF; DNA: TGTGCCAGCAGTTTAGCGGGATTCACAGATACGCAGTATTTT
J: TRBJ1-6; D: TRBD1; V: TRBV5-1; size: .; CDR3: CASSAGQGENSPLHF; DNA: TGCGCCAGCAGCGCCGGACAGGGGGAGAATTCACCCCTCCACTTT
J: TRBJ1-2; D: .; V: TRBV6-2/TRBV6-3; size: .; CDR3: CASSYSSGASYGYTF; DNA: TGTGCCAGCAGTTACTCGTCAGGGGCTAGCTATGGCTACACCTTC
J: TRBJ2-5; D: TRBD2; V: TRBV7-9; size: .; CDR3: CASSAGTIQETQYF; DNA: TGTGCCAGCAGTGCCGGGACTATTCAAGAGACCCAGTACTTC
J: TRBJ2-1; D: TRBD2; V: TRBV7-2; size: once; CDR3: CASTPWTSAYNEQFF; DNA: TGTGCCAGCACCCCATGGACTAGTGCCTACAATGAGCAGTTCTTC
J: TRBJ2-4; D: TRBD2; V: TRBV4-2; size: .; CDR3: CASSQEVSGSFLNIQYF; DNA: TGTGCCAGCAGCCAAGAGGTTAGCGGGAGTTTTCTAAACATTCAGTACTTC
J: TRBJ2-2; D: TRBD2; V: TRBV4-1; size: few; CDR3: CASSHGTSGSNTGELFF; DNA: TGCGCCAGCAGCCATGGGACTAGCGGGAGCAACACCGGGGAGCTGTTTTTT
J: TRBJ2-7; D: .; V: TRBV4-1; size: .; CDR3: CASSQLQASSYEQYF; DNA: TGCGCCAGCAGCCAGCTACAGGCCTCGTCGTACGAGCAGTACTTC
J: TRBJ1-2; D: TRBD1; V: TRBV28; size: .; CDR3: CASSTGTDDYGYTF; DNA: TGTGCCAGCAGTACCGGGACAGACGACTATGGCTACACCTTC
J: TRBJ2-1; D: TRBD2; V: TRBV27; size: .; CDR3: CASRIAGGPHEQFF; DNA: TGTGCCAGCAGAATAGCGGGAGGGCCCCATGAGCAGTTCTTC
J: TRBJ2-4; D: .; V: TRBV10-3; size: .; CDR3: CAISEISGAGIQYF; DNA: TGTGCCATCAGTGAAATTTCTGGTGCAGGCATTCAGTACTTC
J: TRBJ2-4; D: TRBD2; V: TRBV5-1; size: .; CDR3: CASSFSLAGVDKNIQYF; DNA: TGCGCCAGCAGCTTCTCTCTAGCGGGAGTAGACAAAAACATTCAGTACTTC
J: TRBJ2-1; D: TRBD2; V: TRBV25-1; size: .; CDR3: CASSSTSGISNEQFF; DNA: TGTGCCAGCAGTTCGACTAGCGGGATCTCCAATGAGCAGTTCTTC
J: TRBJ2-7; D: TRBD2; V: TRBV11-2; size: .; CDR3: CASSPAVGGTSGGEQYF; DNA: TGTGCCAGCAGCCCTGCGGTCGGGGGGACTAGCGGGGGCGAGCAGTACTTC
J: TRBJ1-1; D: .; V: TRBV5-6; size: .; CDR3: CASSQHLTGGEAFF; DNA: TGTGCCAGCAGCCAACACCTGACAGGCGGTGAAGCTTTCTTT